The 6 T cell receptor beta chains given below trace back to one sample, sequenced in a study of blood T cell repertoires in COVID-19. The protocol was immunoSEQ multiplex PCR, while the TCRdb copy is restricted to in-frame clones and leaves out a portion. This table has approximately 150,000 clones, around 82% appearing once. Specimen: PBMCs or T cells enriched from blood (not recorded which). The receptors stem from a man between 35 and 55 years old who had recovered from COVID-19.

V is TRBV19 and J is TRBJ1-5, with a weak D call TRBD1 (5 bases). Germline values: CDR1 LNHDA, CDR2 SQIVND (reference sequence). Trimming took 8 bases from V and 0 from J, leaving 8 bases between them. There are 13 residues in the CDR3. DNA for the CDR3: TGTGCCAGTCGCCAGGGTAGCAATCAGCCCCAGCATTTT. It translates to CASRQGSNQPQHF.

The gene calls are TRBV2 and TRBJ2-6; D uncertain. Trimming left V 6 bases short and J 0 bases short, with 18 bases between. The CDR3 has 18 residues. CDR1 is SNHLY and CDR2 is FYNNEI in the germline V gene. The CDR3 protein is CASSRSGSVSSGANVLTF. In nucleotides, the CDR3 is TGTGCCAGCAGCCGATCCGGGTCCGTCTCCTCTGGGGCCAACGTCCTGACTTTC. The variable domain in full, with the rest retrieved from reference TRBV2 and TRBJ2-6, is EPEVTQTPSHQVTQMGQEVILRCVPISNHLYFYWYRQILGQKVEFLVSFYNNEISEKSEIFDDQFSVERPDGSNFTLKIRSTKLEDSAMYFCASSRSGSVSSGANVLTFGAGSRLTVL.

The chain links TRBV4-2 to TRBJ1-1; TRBD1 aligns across 10 bases. Germline values: CDR1 LGHNA, CDR2 YNFKEQ. The CDR3 loop spans 18 amino acids. V gave up 1 base and J gave up 2 bases; unmatched junction bases: 10. CDR3 protein: CASSQVIRRQGANTEAFF. Here the CDR3 DNA reads TGTGCCAGCAGCCAAGTCATACGGCGACAGGGGGCCAACACTGAAGCTTTCTTT.

The chain couples TRBV12-3 or TRBV12-4 to TRBJ1-2, with D possibly TRBD1 on 6 matching bases. With 5 bases removed from V and 8 bases from J, the gap between germline ends came to 15 bases. CDR3 length: 13 residues. The DNA for the CDR3 is TGTGCCAGCAGTACCGGGGGGCAAAGGGGCTACACCTTC. This encodes CASSTGGQRGYTF.

The chain is built from TRBV19 and TRBJ2-1; 10 bases align to TRBD2. CDR3 length equals 16 residues. J lost 9 bases, V lost 4 bases, and 12 bases had no gene match. Looked up from germline, CDR1 is LNHDA and CDR2 is SQIVND (reference sequence). The CDR3 nucleotides read TGTGCCAGTAGTAGACCCGGGACTAGCGTTAAGAGTGAGCAGTTCTTC. It translates to CASSRPGTSVKSEQFF.

This clone was seen a handful of times. V usage is TRBV29-1 and J usage is TRBJ1-2, with no clear D. Trimming left V 0 bases short and J 8 bases short, with 10 bases between. Germline V gives CDR1 SQVTM, CDR2 ANQGSEA. The CDR3 runs to 12 residues. CDR3 in amino acids: CSVEDLGRGYTF. CDR3 DNA sequence: TGCAGCGTTGAAGATCTGGGGAGGGGCTACACCTTC.